The 18 T cell receptor beta chains listed next were all sequenced from one sample in a study of monozygotic twins with inflammatory bowel disease. For each CDR3 protein, TCRdb gives one entry from its re-call of the 5' RACE reads, without DNA. Recorded for this sample: a few hundred thousand distinct CDR3 sequences. The material sequenced was blood. These receptors were collected from a human donor with ulcerative colitis or Crohn's disease, or a healthy co-twin of an affected twin (not recorded which).

The gene calls are TRBV12-3 or TRBV12-4 and TRBJ2-5. The length of the CDR3 is 13 residues. CDR3: CASSPAGVETQYF.

V is TRBV5-5 and J is TRBJ1-1. The CDR3 contains 16 residues. Germline V gives CDR1 SGHKS, CDR2 YYEKEE (reference sequence). This CDR3 reads CASSFSVQGEALEAFF.

CDR3 loop: CASSFSAGGNTGELFF. The rearrangement joins TRBV7-2 to TRBJ2-2; checking the TCRdb D call of TRBD2 is not possible without DNA. This CDR3 spans 16 amino acids. Germline CDR1 is SGHTA and CDR2 is FQGNSA.

This CDR3 reads CASSLSRALSYEQYF. The chain has TRBV12-3 or TRBV12-4 and TRBJ2-7. The CDR3 sequence is 15 residues long.

CDR3 residues: CASSLAGGGNQPQHF. This sequence joins TRBV12-3 or TRBV12-4 and TRBJ1-5; the D call of TRBD1 rests on TCRdb alone, since no DNA is present to check it. The CDR3 spans 15 residues.

This chain uses TRBV20-1 with TRBJ2-7; without DNA, the TCRdb call of TRBD1 cannot be checked. The V gene's germline CDR1 is DFQATT and CDR2 SNEGSKA (reference sequence). The CDR3 is 14 amino acids. The chain's CDR3 is CSATGTGGTYEQYF.

The rearrangement links TRBV6-1 to TRBJ2-4; TCRdb's D gene call, TRBD1, goes unchecked for lack of DNA. The CDR3 length is 16 residues. In germline, CDR1 is MNHNS, CDR2 SASEGT. CDR3 loop: CASIRGAGAGKNIQYF.

This sequence joins TRBV19 and TRBJ1-2; as DNA is missing, the TRBD1 call by TCRdb cannot be tested. The CDR3 runs to 12 residues. Germline CDR1 is LNHDA and CDR2 is SQIVND (reference sequence). The CDR3 loop reads CASWDRGAGYTF. Full variable domain (remainder filled in from reference TRBV19 and TRBJ1-2): DGGITQSPKYLFRKEGQNVTLSCEQNLNHDAMYWYRQDPGQGLRLIYYSQIVNDFQKGDIAEGYSVSREKKESFPLTVTSAQKNPTAFYLCASWDRGAGYTFGSGTRLTVV.

The J gene is TRBJ1-4, the V gene TRBV7-9; TCRdb calls TRBD1, which cannot be checked without DNA. The CDR3 totals 14 residues. Germline lookup yields CDR1 SEHNR and CDR2 FQNEAQ (reference sequence). CDR3 residues: CASSLGTGTEKLFF. The whole variable domain, remainder taken from reference TRBV7-9 and TRBJ1-4, is DTGVSQNPRHKITKRGQNVTFRCDPISEHNRLYWYRQTLGQGPEFLTYFQNEAQLEKSRLLSDRFSAERPKGSFSTLEIQRTEQGDSAMYLCASSLGTGTEKLFFGSGTQLSVL.

This chain connects TRBV18 to TRBJ2-1; with no DNA, the TCRdb D assignment of TRBD1 cannot be verified. The CDR3 loop spans 15 amino acids. The germline V gene has CDR1 KGHSH and CDR2 LQKENI. CDR3 in amino acids: CASSPEGSPYNEQFF.

CDR3 sequence: CASSSSGVNTGELFF. The chain combines TRBV7-8 with TRBJ2-2. The germline V gene encodes CDR1 SGHVS and CDR2 FQNEAQ. This CDR3 has 15 amino acids.

V and J are TRBV15 and TRBJ2-1; TCRdb calls TRBD2, which cannot be checked without DNA. Germline values: CDR1 LNHNV, CDR2 YYDKDF (reference sequence). The CDR3 extends over 14 amino acids. The CDR3 sequence is CATRERGVYNEQFF.

The rearrangement links TRBV5-8 to TRBJ1-1; TCRdb calls TRBD1, which cannot be checked without DNA. The germline V gene encodes CDR1 SGHTS and CDR2 YDEGEE. The CDR3 extends over 14 amino acids. CDR3 residues: CASSLGQPNTEAFF.

This sequence joins TRBV7-9 and TRBJ1-1. CDR1 SEHNR and CDR2 FQNEAQ come from the germline V gene (reference sequence). The CDR3 spans 13 residues. The CDR3 sequence: CASSPAGRYEAFF.

The V call is TRBV21-1, the J call TRBJ2-4; there is no DNA to check the TCRdb D call of TRBD1. TRBV21-1 is flagged as a pseudogene. This CDR3 has 21 residues. CDR3 in amino acids: CASSKMRPPDFSRGSKNIQYF.

The rearrangement joins TRBV5-1 to TRBJ1-2. The CDR3 contains 15 residues. CDR1 is SGHRS, CDR2 YFSETQ, per germline. CDR3 residues: CASSLGLENLYGYTF.

V is TRBV7-9 and J is TRBJ1-1; no DNA is available, so the TRBD1 call from TCRdb remains unchecked. The CDR3 sequence is 13 residues long. The germline V gene encodes CDR1 SEHNR and CDR2 FQNEAQ (reference sequence). CDR3: CAGSGHLNTEAFF.

The chain has TRBV20-1 and TRBJ2-1; TCRdb gives TRBD1 as the D gene, but with no DNA this cannot be confirmed. CDR1 and CDR2 from the germline V gene are DFQATT and SNEGSKA (reference sequence). The length of the CDR3 is 12 residues. CDR3 region: CSARKPQGYRFF.